The clone carrying this T cell receptor (beta chain) was counted a single time. The target antigen is unknown. This entry belongs to a study of lymphopenia after photon versus proton radiotherapy. Study results and limitations: Only patients who died were analyzed for survival; proton advantage is unproven.

Only in-frame clones appear in the TCRdb table, and some are missing; sequencing was by immunoSEQ multiplex PCR. In the table there are 15,000 or so clones, roughly four fifths of which are singletons. The sequence was obtained from a man aged 45-60 years with gastric cancer. Sequences were derived from peripheral blood, sampled from a patient treated with photon-based radiotherapy.

CDR3 sequence (DNA): TGTGCCAGTAGTATTGACAGGCCAAATTCACCCCTCCACTTT. Its protein product is CASSIDRPNSPLHF. The rearrangement links TRBV19 to TRBJ1-6, with a tentative D call TRBD1 (6 bases). The CDR3 consists of 14 residues. Germline V gene sequence: CDR1 LNHDA, CDR2 SQIVND (reference sequence). The ends were cut back, 3 bases at V and 7 bases at J, with 10 bases in the middle.